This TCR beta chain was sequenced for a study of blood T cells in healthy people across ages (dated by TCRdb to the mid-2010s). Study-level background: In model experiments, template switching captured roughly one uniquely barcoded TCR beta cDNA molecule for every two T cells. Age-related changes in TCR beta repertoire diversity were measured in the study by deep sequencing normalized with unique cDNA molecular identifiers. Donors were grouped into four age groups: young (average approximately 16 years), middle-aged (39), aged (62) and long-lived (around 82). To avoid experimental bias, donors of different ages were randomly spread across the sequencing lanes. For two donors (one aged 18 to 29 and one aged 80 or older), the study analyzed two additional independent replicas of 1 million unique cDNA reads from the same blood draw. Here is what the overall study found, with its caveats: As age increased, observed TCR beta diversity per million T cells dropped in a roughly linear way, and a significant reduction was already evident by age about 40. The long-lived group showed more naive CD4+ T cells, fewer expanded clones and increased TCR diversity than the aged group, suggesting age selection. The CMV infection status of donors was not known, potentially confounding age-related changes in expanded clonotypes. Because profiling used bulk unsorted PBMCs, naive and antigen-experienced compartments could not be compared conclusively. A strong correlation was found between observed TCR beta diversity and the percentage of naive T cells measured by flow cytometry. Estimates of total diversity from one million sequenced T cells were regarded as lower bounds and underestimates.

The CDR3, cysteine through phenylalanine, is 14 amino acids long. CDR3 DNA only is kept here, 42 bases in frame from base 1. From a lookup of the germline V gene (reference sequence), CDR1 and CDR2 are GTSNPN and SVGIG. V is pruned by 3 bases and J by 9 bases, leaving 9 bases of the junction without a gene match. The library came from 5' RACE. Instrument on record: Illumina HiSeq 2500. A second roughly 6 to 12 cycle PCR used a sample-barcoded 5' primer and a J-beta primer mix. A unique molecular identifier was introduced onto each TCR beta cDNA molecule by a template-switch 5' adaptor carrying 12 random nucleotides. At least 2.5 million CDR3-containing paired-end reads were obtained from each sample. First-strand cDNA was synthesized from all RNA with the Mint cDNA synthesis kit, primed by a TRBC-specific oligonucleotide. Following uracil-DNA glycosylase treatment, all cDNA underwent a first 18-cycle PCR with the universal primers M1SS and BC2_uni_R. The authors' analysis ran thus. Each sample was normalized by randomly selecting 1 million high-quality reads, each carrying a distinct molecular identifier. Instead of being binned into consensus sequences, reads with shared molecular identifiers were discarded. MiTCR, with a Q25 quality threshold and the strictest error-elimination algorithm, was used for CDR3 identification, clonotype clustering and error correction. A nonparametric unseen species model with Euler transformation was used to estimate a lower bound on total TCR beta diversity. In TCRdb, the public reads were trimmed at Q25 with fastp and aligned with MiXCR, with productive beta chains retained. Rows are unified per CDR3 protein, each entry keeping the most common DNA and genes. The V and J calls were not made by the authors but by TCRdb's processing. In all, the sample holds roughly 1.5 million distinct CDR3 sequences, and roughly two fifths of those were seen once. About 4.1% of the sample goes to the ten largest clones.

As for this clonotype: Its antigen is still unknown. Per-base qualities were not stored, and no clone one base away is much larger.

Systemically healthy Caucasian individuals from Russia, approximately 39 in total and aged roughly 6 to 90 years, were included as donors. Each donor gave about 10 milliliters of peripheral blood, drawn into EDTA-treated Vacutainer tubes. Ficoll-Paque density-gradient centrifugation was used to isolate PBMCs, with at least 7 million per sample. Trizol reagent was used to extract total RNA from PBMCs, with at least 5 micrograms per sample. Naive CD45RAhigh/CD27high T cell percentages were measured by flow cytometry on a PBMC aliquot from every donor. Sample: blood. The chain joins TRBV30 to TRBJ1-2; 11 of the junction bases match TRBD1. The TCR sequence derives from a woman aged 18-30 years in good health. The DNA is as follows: TGTGCCTGGAGGGGACAGGGGGGCGTTAGAAGCTACACCTTC. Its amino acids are CAWRGQGGVRSYTF.